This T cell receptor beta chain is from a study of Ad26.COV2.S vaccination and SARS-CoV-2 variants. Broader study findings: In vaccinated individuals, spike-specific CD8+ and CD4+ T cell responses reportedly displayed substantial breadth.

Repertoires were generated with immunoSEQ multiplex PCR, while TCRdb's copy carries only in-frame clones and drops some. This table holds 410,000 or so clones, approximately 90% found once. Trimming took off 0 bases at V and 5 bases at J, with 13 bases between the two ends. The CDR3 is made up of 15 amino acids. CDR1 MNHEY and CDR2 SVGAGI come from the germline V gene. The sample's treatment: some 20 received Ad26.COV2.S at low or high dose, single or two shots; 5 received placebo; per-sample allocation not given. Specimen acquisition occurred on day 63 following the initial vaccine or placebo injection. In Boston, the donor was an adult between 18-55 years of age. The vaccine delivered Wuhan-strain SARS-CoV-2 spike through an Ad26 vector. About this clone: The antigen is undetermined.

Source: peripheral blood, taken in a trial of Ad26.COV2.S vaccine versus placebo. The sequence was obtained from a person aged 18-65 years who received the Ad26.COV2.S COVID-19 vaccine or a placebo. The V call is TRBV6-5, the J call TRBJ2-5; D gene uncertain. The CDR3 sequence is CASSYSGLGSETQYF. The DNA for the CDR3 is TGTGCCAGCAGTTACTCGGGGTTGGGTAGCGAGACCCAGTACTTC.